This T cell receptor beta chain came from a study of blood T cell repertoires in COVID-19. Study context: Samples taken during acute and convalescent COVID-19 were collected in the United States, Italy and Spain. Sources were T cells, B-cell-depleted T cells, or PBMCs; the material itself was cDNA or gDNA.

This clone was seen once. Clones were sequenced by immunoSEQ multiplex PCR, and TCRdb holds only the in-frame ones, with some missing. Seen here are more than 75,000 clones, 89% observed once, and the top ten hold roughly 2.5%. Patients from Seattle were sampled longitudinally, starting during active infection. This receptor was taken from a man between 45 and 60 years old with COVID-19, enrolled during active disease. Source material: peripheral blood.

CDR3 in DNA: TGTGCCAGCAGCGGTCAGGGAAGCAATCAGCCCCAGCATTTT. Amino acid sequence: CASSGQGSNQPQHF. The chain employs TRBV3-1 (or the pseudogene TRBV3-2) and TRBJ1-5; tentatively, D is TRBD1 (5 bases). In germline, CDR1 is LGHDT, CDR2 YNNKEL (reference sequence). The CDR3 sequence is 14 residues long. V lost 5 bases and J 1 base, leaving 9 bases between the germline ends.